The sequence of this T cell receptor beta chain was determined in a study of cytomegalovirus exposure and HLA in healthy donors. Regarding the study as a whole: Association of a missense DCLRE1C variant with TCR beta V- and J-gene trimming was reported in a later analysis.

A few counts support this clone. Its antigen remains unidentified. PCR primers comprised 60 Vbeta and 13 Jbeta primers. Using immunoSEQ multiplex PCR, the repertoire was profiled, and TCRdb retains in-frame clones only, with some absent. The data contain 100,000 or so clones, about three quarters of them singletons. There are 14 residues in the CDR3. V was pared by 2 bases and J by 7 bases, with 9 bases between. Germline CDR1 reads MNHNY; CDR2 reads SVGAGI (reference sequence). The sequenced material came from PBMCs. The TCR was taken from a male donor in good health and CMV-seropositive. The V gene is TRBV6-6, the J gene TRBJ1-6; no clear D. The CDR3 coding sequence is TGTGCCAGCAGTTACGGCGGCAGCAATTCACCCCTCCACTTT. Translation gives CASSYGGSNSPLHF.